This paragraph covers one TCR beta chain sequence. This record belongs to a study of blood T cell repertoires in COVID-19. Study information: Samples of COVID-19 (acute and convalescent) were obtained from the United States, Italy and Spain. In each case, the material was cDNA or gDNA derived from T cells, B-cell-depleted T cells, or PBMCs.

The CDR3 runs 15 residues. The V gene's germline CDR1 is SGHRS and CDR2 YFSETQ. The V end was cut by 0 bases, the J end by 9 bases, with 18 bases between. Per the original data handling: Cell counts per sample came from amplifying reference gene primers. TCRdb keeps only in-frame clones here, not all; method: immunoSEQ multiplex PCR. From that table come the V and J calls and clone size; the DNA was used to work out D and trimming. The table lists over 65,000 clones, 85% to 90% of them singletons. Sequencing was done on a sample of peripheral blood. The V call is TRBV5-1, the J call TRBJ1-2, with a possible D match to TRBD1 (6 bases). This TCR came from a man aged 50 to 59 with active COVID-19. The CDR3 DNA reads TGCGCCAGCAGCTTGGGGGAAACAGGGAACATACGCTACACCTTC. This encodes CASSLGETGNIRYTF.